The entry below describes one T cell receptor (beta chain). Antigen specificity is unknown. The junction does not match germline at one end; this may be a read error. A marrow graft followed busulfan-fludarabine conditioning, with cyclophosphamide on days +3 and +4. Profiled with immunoSEQ multiplex PCR; TCRdb holds only in-frame clones, not every one. The sample shows 12,000 or so clones, about 89% of them seen only once. The data belong to a study of T cells after posttransplantation cyclophosphamide. The study, taken as a whole, reports: Recipient CMV seropositivity and CMV reactivation strongly tracked TRB clonality. Skin or GI-infiltrating T cells shared few TRB sequences with blood. Donor CD8+ memory clones often dominated recipient blood repertoires at later times.

Germline loops: CDR1 LNHDA, CDR2 SQIVND (reference sequence). CDR3 size: 11 residues. The J gene is TRBJ1-5, the V gene TRBV19, with D perhaps TRBD1 (6 bases). This clonotype was obtained from a female patient in her 30s who received an allogeneic stem cell transplant from an unrelated donor, was CMV-positive, and had no GVHD. Certain T cells may be donor cells from the graft. Sequencing was performed on PBMCs, taken after allogeneic stem cell transplant with posttransplant cyclophosphamide. CDR3 bases: TGTGCCAGTAGTATAAGTGGGACAACGGAATTT. Translated, it gives CASSISGTTEF.